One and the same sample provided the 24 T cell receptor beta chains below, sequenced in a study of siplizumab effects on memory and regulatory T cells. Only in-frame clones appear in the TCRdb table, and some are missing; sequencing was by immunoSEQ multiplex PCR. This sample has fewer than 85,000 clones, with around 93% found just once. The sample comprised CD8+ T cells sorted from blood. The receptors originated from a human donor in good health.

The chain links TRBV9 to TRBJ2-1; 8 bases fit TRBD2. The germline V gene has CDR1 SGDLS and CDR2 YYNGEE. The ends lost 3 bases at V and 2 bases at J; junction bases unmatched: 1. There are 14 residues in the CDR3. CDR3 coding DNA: TGTGCCAGCAGCGGAGCGGGAGCCTACAATGAGCAGTTCTTC. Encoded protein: CASSGAGAYNEQFF.

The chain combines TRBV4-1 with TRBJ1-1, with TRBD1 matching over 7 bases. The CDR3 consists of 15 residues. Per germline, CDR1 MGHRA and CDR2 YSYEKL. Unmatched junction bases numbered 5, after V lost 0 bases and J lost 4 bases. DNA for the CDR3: TGCGCCAGCAGCCAAGATGGGCCAGGGGGCACTGAAGCTTTCTTT. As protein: CASSQDGPGGTEAFF.

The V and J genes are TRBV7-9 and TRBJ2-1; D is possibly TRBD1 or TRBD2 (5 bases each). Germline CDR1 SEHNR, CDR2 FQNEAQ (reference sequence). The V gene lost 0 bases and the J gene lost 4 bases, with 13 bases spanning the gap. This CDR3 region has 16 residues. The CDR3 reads CASSLAMGERYNEQFF. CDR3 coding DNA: TGTGCCAGCAGCTTAGCGATGGGGGAGCGATACAATGAGCAGTTCTTC.

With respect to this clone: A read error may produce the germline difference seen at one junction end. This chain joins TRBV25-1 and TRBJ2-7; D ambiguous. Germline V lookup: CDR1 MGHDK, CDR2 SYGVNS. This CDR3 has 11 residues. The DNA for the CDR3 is TGTGCCAGCAAAGCCCCCGGGCCTCAAGCGTTC. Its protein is CASKAPGPQAF.

The CDR3 region is CASSLGGSSYNEQFF. The DNA for the CDR3 is TGTGCCAGCAGCTTGGGGGGGAGCTCCTACAATGAGCAGTTCTTC. This rearrangement joins TRBV5-6 to TRBJ2-1, with D perhaps given as TRBD1 or TRBD2 (5 bases each). The CDR3 has 15 amino acids. Germline lookup yields CDR1 SGHDT and CDR2 YYEEEE. V lost 0 bases and J 0 bases, leaving 7 bases between the germline ends.

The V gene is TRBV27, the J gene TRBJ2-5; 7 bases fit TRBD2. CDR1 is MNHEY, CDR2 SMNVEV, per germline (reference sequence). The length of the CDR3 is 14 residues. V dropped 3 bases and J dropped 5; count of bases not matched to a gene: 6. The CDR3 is CASSFREGLETQYF. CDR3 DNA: TGTGCCAGCAGTTTTAGGGAGGGCCTGGAGACCCAGTACTTC.

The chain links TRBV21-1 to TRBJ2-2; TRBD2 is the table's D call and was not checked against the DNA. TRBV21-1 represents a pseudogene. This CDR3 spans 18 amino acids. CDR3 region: CASSNSTLGGTNPGELFF. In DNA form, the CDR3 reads TGTGCCAGCAGCAATTCAACGCTGGGCGGGACGAATCCCGGGGAGCTGTTTTTT.

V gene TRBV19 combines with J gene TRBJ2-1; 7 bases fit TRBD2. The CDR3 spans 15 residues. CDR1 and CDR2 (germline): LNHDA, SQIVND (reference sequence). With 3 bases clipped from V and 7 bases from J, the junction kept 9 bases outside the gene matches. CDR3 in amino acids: CASSISAGEANEQFF. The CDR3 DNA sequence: TGTGCCAGTAGTATTAGCGCGGGAGAGGCTAATGAGCAGTTCTTC.

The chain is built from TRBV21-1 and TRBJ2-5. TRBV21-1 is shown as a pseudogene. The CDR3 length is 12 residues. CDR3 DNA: TGTGCCAGCAGCAAAGGACAAGAGACCCAGTACTTC. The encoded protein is CASSKGQETQYF.

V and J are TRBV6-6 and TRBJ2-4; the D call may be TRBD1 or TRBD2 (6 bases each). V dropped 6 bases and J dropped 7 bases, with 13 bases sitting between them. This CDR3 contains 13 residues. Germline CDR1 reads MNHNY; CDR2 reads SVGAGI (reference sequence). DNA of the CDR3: TGTGCCAGCAGGGGGGGCCCGGACAACATTCAGTACTTC. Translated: CASRGGPDNIQYF.

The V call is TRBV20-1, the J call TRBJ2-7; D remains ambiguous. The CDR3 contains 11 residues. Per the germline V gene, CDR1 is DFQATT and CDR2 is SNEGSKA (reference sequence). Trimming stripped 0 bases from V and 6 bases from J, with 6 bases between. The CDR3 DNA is TGCAGTGCTAGAGATATGGGCGAGCAGTACTTC. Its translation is CSARDMGEQYF.

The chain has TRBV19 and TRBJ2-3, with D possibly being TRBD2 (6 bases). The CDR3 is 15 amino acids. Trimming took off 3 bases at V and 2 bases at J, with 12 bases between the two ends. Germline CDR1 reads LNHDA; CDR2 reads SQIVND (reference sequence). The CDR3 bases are TGTGCCAGTAGTATCTTGGAGGGGTTCACAGATACGCAGTATTTT. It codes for CASSILEGFTDTQYF.

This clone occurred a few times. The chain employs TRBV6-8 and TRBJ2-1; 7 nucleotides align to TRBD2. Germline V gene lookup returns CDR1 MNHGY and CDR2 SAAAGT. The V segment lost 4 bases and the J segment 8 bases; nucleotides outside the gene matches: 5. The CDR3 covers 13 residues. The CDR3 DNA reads TGTGCCAGCAGTTCGGATGGGGGGGATGAGCAGTTCTTC. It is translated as CASSSDGGDEQFF.

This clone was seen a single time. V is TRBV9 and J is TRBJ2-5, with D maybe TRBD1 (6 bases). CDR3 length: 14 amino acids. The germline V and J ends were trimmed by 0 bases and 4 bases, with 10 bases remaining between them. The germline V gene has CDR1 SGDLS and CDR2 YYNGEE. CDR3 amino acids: CASSVEWGRETQYF. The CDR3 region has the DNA TGTGCCAGCAGCGTAGAATGGGGGCGAGAGACCCAGTACTTC.

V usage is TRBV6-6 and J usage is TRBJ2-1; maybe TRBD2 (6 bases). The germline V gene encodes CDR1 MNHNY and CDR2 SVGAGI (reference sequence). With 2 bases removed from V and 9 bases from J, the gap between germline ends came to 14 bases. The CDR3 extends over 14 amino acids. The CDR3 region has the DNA TGTGCCAGCAGTTACATCAGGGAGGAAGGTGAGCAGTTCTTC. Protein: CASSYIREEGEQFF.

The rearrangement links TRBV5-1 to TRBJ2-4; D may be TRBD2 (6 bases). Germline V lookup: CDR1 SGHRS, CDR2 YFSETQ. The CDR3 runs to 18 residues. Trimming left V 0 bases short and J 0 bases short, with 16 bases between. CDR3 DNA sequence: TGCGCCAGCAGCTTGGCCGGGGATCCGCGGGAAGCCAAAAACATTCAGTACTTC. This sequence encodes CASSLAGDPREAKNIQYF.

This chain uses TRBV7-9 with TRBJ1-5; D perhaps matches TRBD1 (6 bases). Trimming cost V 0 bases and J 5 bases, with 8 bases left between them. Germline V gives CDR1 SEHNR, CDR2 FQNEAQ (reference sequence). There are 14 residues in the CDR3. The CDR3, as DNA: TGTGCCAGCAGCTTAGCCAGGGGCGATCAGCCCCAGCATTTT. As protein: CASSLARGDQPQHF.

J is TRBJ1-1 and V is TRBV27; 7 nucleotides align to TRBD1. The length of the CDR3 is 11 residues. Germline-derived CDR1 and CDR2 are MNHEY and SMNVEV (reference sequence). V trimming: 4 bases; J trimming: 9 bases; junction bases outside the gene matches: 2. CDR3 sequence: CASSWGQKAFF. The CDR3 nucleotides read TGTGCCAGCAGTTGGGGACAGAAAGCTTTCTTT.

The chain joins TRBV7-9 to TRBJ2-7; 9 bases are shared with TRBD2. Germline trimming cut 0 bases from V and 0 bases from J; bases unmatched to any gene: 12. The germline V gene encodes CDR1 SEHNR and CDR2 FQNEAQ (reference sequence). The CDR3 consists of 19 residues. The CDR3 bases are TGTGCCAGCAGCTTAGCGGGGTTTCTAGCGGGACCTTTCTCCTACGAGCAGTACTTC. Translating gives CASSLAGFLAGPFSYEQYF.

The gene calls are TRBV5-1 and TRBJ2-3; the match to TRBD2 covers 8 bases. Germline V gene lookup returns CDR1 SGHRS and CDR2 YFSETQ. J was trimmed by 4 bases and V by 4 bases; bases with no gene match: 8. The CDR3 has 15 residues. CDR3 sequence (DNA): TGCGCCAGCAGCCCGCCGGGGGGGCGGGCAGATACGCAGTATTTT. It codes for CASSPPGGRADTQYF.

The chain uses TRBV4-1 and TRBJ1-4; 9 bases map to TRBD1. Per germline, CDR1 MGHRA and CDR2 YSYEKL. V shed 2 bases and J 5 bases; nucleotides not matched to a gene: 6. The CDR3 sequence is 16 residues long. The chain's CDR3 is CASSQLQGALNEKLFF. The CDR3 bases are TGCGCCAGCAGCCAACTACAGGGGGCCTTGAATGAAAAACTGTTTTTT.

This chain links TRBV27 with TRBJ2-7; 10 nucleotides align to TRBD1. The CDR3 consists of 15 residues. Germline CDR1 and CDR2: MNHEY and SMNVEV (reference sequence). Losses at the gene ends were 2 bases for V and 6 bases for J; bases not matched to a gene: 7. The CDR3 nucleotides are TGTGCCAGCAGTTTACGAGGGGACAGGGGTGCCGAGCAGTACTTC. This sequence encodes CASSLRGDRGAEQYF.

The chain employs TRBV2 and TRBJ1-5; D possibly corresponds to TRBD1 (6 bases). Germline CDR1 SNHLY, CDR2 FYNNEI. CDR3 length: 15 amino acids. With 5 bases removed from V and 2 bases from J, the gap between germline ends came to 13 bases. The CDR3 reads CASSTTGSGNQPQHF. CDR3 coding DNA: TGTGCCAGCAGTACGACAGGTTCCGGCAATCAGCCCCAGCATTTT.

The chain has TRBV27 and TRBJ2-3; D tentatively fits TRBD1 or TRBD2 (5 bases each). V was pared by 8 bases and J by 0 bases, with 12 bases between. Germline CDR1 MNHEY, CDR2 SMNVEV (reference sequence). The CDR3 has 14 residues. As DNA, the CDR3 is TGTGCCAGCTGGGACCGAATAAGCACAGATACGCAGTATTTT. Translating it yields CASWDRISTDTQYF.